This TCR beta chain was recorded in a study of blood T cell repertoires in COVID-19. Study at large: COVID-19 samples from acute and convalescent phases originated in the United States, Italy and Spain. In each case, the material was cDNA or gDNA derived from T cells, B-cell-depleted T cells, or PBMCs.

Individuals drawn from approximately 26 US areas were about 18 to 90 years old. V trimming: 8 bases; J trimming: 1 base; junction bases outside the gene matches: 7. CDR1 and CDR2 (germline): MDHEN, SYDVKM. This CDR3 region has 14 residues. In the authors' methods: Reference gene primers were amplified, and this amplification served to estimate nucleated cell counts. The table came from immunoSEQ multiplex PCR; TCRdb's copy has only in-frame clones and leaves some out. The V and J calls and clone size come from that table; D and trimming were worked out from the DNA. The table includes about 260,000 clones, around 89% detected once.

The chain couples TRBV28 to TRBJ2-7; 8 positions match TRBD2. The receptor comes from a middle-aged woman with acute COVID-19. The sample comprised PBMCs or T cells enriched from blood (not recorded which). CDR3 nucleotides: TGTGCCAGCCCTCCGGGGGGGTCATCCTACGAGCAGTACTTC. Its translation is CASPPGGSSYEQYF.